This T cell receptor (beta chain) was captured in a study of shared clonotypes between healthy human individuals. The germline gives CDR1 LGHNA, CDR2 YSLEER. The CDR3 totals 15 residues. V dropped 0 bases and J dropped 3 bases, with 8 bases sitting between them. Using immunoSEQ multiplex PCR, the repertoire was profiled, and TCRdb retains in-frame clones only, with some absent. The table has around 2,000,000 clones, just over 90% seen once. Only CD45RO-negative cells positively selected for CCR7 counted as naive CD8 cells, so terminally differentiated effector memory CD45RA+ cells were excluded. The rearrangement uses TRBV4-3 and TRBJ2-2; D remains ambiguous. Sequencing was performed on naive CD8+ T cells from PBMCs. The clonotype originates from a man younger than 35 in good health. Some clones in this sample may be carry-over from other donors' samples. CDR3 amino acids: CASSQDRLHTGELFF. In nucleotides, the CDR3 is TGCGCCAGCAGCCAAGATCGCCTTCACACCGGGGAGCTGTTTTTT.